The 18 T cell receptor beta chains listed next were all sequenced from one sample in a study of T-cell reconstitution after alpha-beta-depleted transplantation in children. For TCRbeta, the library was prepared with unique molecular identifiers. TCRdb ran MiXCR on the PCR reads and lists one entry per CDR3 protein. The sample has fewer than 350,000 distinct CDR3 sequences, around a tenth seen once. The source material was peripheral blood, sampled 180 days after TCRalphabeta/CD19-depleted stem cell transplant. Source of these receptors: a male patient between 2 and 10 years old who had a stem cell transplant for chronic granulomatous disease, so the T cells may come from the graft donor.

This clonotype was counted many times. This sequence joins TRBV6-1 and TRBJ2-7, with TRBD1 matching over 8 bases. The V and J ends lost 8 bases and 5 bases, in that order; junction bases with no gene match: 11. Germline lookup yields CDR1 MNHNS and CDR2 SASEGT. This CDR3 contains 14 residues. The CDR3 coding sequence is TGTGCCAGCTACCCGACAGGGGCTATGAACGAGCAGTACTTC. This codes for CASYPTGAMNEQYF.

This clonotype has at least ten counts. This chain links TRBV3-1 with TRBJ2-1, with D tentatively TRBD1 (6 bases). This CDR3 spans 16 amino acids. V lost 8 bases to trimming and J lost 0 bases, with 17 bases between them. Germline CDR1 LGHDT, CDR2 YNNKEL (reference sequence). CDR3 DNA sequence: TGTGCCAGCCGTAAACAGGGTGAAGGCTCCTACAATGAGCAGTTCTTC. Protein: CASRKQGEGSYNEQFF.

The sample holds many counts of this clonotype. V is TRBV7-6 and J is TRBJ2-6; no clear D gene. This CDR3 is 15 amino acids long. V lost 2 bases and J 0 bases, leaving 5 bases between the germline ends. Germline V gene sequence: CDR1 SGHVS, CDR2 FNYEAQ. Here the CDR3 reads CASSLYSSGANVLTF. In DNA form, the CDR3 reads TGTGCCAGCAGCTTATATAGCTCTGGGGCCAACGTCCTGACTTTC.

This clonotype was picked up many times. The chain joins TRBV5-6 to TRBJ2-1, with TRBD2 matching over 8 bases. Germline CDR1 SGHDT, CDR2 YYEEEE. The CDR3 has 16 residues. V gave up 4 bases and J gave up 8 bases; unmatched junction bases: 14. The CDR3 region is CASSRRAGAGRDEQFF. CDR3 in DNA: TGTGCCAGCAGCCGGAGAGCGGGGGCGGGCCGCGATGAGCAGTTCTTC.

In its sample, this clonotype was seen many times. The V gene is TRBV7-2, the J gene TRBJ2-5; 10 bases agree with TRBD1. CDR3 length: 16 residues. The V and J ends lost 7 bases and 4 bases, in that order; junction bases with no gene match: 12. Per the germline V gene, CDR1 is SGHTA and CDR2 is FQGNSA. The CDR3: CASTPYRDRGRETQYF. The CDR3 nucleotides are TGTGCCAGCACCCCTTACCGGGACAGGGGACGAGAGACCCAGTACTTC.

This clonotype appeared a few times. The chain employs TRBV12-3 or TRBV12-4 and TRBJ2-5; 8 bases are shared with TRBD2. Unmatched junction bases numbered 7, after V lost 8 bases and J lost 5 bases. The CDR3 is 13 residues long. CDR3 region: CASAKRGGETQYF. CDR3 DNA: TGTGCCAGCGCAAAACGGGGGGGGGAGACCCAGTACTTC.

This clonotype has at least ten counts. The rearrangement joins TRBV20-1 to TRBJ1-5; D perhaps matches TRBD1 (6 bases). V was cut by 6 bases and J by 7 bases, with 16 bases left in between. The length of the CDR3 is 13 residues. From germline, CDR1 is DFQATT and CDR2 SNEGSKA (reference sequence). The DNA of the CDR3 is TGCAGTGCCGTTTACAGGGTAGGGCAGCCCCAGCATTTT. This encodes CSAVYRVGQPQHF.

In its sample, this clonotype was seen many times. The chain is built from TRBV9 and TRBJ2-7; D gene uncertain. Deletions cut 0 bases from V and 3 bases from J, with 10 bases between. This CDR3 is built from 14 residues. The germline V gene encodes CDR1 SGDLS and CDR2 YYNGEE. The CDR3 is CASSVGGGYYEQYF. CDR3 in DNA: TGTGCCAGCAGCGTAGGCGGCGGTTACTACGAGCAGTACTTC.

The table lists this clonotype with many counts. J is TRBJ2-3 and V is TRBV7-3; D remains unclear. Germline V gene lookup returns CDR1 SGHTA and CDR2 FQGTGA. This CDR3 region has 15 residues. V was clipped by 0 bases and J by 5 bases, with 12 bases between them. CDR3 residues: CASSLTSRVGDTQYF. Written as DNA, the CDR3 is TGTGCCAGCAGCTTAACCTCCCGTGTTGGAGATACGCAGTATTTT. The whole variable domain, filled in from reference TRBV7-3 and TRBJ2-3, reads GAGVSQTPSNKVTEKGKYVELRCDPISGHTALYWYRQSLGQGPEFLIYFQGTGAADDSGLPNDRFFAVRPEGSVSTLKIQRTERGDSAVYLCASSLTSRVGDTQYFGPGTRLTVL.

In this sample, this clonotype turned up many times. This rearrangement joins TRBV29-1 to TRBJ1-1; 12 nucleotides line up with TRBD1. The CDR3 runs 16 residues. Trimming took 7 bases from V and 1 from J; bases not matched to a gene: 10. Germline V CDR1 and CDR2: SQVTM, ANQGSEA. In DNA form, the CDR3 reads TGCAGCGGGGGACAGGGGGCGCGGGCACCGAACACTGAAGCTTTCTTT. This gives the protein CSGGQGARAPNTEAFF.

In its sample, this clonotype was seen many times. The chain joins TRBV7-9 to TRBJ2-7; D gene ambiguous. The V and J ends lost 6 bases and 0 bases respectively, with 6 bases between them. Germline CDR1 reads SEHNR; CDR2 reads FQNEAQ (reference sequence). The CDR3 is made up of 12 amino acids. The CDR3 nucleotides read TGTGCCAGCAGTTCAGTCTCCTACGAGCAGTACTTC. Residues: CASSSVSYEQYF.

This clonotype was recorded at least ten times. The rearrangement uses TRBV25-1 and TRBJ2-1; 7 positions match TRBD2. With 4 bases clipped from V and 3 bases from J, the junction kept 12 bases outside the gene matches. The germline CDR1 and CDR2 sequences are MGHDK and SYGVNS. This CDR3 comprises 17 residues. The CDR3 nucleotides read TGTGCCAGCAGTGGAGGCCCCCGGGAGGCGAGCTACAATGAGCAGTTCTTC. Its translation: CASSGGPREASYNEQFF. The entire variable domain, with the rest obtained from reference TRBV25-1 and TRBJ2-1, is as follows: EADIYQTPRYLVIGTGKKITLECSQTMGHDKMYWYQQDPGMELHLIHYSYGVNSTEKGDLSSESTVSRIRTEHFPLTLESARPSHTSQYLCASSGGPREASYNEQFFGPGTRLTVL.

This rearrangement joins TRBV20-1 to TRBJ2-2; 7 bases are shared with TRBD1. CDR1 is DFQATT and CDR2 is SNEGSKA in the germline V gene (reference sequence). The CDR3 has 16 amino acids. Trimming took 6 bases from V and 1 from J; bases not matched to a gene: 11. CDR3 region: CSAPSTGVRNTGELFF. CDR3 DNA sequence: TGCAGTGCCCCCTCTACAGGGGTTAGGAACACCGGGGAGCTGTTTTTT.

This clonotype was detected ten times or more. This chain joins TRBV5-6 and TRBJ1-1; tentatively, D is TRBD1 (6 bases). The germline gives CDR1 SGHDT, CDR2 YYEEEE. Deletions cut 5 bases from V and 1 base from J, with 12 bases between. The CDR3 is 14 amino acids. The DNA of the CDR3 is TGTGCCAGCAGTCGGGGGCGTCGGAACACTGAAGCTTTCTTT. Residues: CASSRGRRNTEAFF.

In this sample, this clonotype turned up a few times. The chain uses TRBV28 and TRBJ2-2, with 8 bases lining up with TRBD1. The V gene's germline CDR1 is MDHEN and CDR2 SYDVKM. J was trimmed by 0 bases and V by 5 bases; bases with no gene match: 5. The CDR3 covers 16 residues. The CDR3 spells CASSRLQGANTGELFF. CDR3 DNA sequence: TGTGCCAGCAGTCGATTACAGGGGGCGAACACCGGGGAGCTGTTTTTT.

The table lists this clonotype with many counts. The gene calls are TRBV4-2 and TRBJ2-1; D might be TRBD2 (5 bases). CDR3 length: 16 residues. Germline CDR1 and CDR2: LGHNA and YNFKEQ. Deletions cut 0 bases from V and 7 bases from J, with 16 bases between. Written as DNA, the CDR3 is TGTGCCAGCAGCCAAGATCTGAGGGAGTTAGGTAATGAGCAGTTCTTC. It specifies CASSQDLRELGNEQFF.

This clonotype was recorded many times. The conserved final phenylalanine or tryptophan is absent from the CDR3, which likely points to a read error. The limits of the CDR3 on the DNA are not certain, so only TCRdb's listed CDR3 is given. The J gene is TRBJ2-5, the V gene TRBV6-5. CDR1 is MNHEY and CDR2 is SVGAGI in the germline V gene. The CDR3 length equals 8 residues, ends included. CDR3 sequence reads: CASSFSLP.

This clonotype appeared many times. This chain uses TRBV28 with TRBJ1-5; 7 positions agree with TRBD1. The CDR3 is made up of 14 amino acids. Germline values: CDR1 MDHEN, CDR2 SYDVKM. V shed 6 bases, J shed 5 bases, and the junction held 7 bases outside the gene matches. The CDR3 is CASRDRPTYQPQHF. CDR3 nucleotides: TGTGCCAGCAGGGACAGGCCAACCTATCAGCCCCAGCATTTT.